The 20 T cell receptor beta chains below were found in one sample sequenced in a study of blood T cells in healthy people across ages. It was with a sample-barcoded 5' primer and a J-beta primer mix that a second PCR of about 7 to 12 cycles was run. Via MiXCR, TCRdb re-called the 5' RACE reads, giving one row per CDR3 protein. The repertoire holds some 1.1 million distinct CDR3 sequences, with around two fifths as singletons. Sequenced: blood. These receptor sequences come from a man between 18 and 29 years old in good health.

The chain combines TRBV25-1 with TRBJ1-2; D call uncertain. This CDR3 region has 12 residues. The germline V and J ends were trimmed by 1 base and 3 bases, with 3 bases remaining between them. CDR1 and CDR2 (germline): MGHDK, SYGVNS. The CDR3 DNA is TGTGCCAGCAGTGAATGGGACTATGGCTACACCTTC. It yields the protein CASSEWDYGYTF.

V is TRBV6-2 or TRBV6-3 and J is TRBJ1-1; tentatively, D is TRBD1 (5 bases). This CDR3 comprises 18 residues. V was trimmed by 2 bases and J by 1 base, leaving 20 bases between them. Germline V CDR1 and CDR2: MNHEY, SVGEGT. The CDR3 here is CASSYPSWGVLGNTEAFF. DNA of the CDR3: TGTGCCAGCAGTTACCCATCTTGGGGGGTTCTCGGGAACACTGAAGCTTTCTTT.

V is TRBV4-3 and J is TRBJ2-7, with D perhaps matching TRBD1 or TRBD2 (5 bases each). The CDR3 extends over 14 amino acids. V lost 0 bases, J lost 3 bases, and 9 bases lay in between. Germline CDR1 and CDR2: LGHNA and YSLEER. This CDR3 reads CASSQDRDGYEQYF. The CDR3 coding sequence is TGCGCCAGCAGCCAAGACAGGGACGGCTACGAGCAGTACTTC.

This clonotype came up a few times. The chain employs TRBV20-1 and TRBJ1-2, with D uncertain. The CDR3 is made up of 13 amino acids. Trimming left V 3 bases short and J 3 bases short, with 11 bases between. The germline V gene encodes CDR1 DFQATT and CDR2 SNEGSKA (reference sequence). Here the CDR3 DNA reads TGCAGTGCTAGCCTCACTTGGGACTATGGCTACACCTTC. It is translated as CSASLTWDYGYTF.

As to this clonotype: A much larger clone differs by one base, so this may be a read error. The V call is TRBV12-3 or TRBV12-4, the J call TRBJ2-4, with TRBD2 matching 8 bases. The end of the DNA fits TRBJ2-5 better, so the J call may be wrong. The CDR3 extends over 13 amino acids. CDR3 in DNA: TGTGCCGGCAGTTCGCGGGGGGTCGAGACCCAGTACTTC. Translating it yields CAGSSRGVETQYF.

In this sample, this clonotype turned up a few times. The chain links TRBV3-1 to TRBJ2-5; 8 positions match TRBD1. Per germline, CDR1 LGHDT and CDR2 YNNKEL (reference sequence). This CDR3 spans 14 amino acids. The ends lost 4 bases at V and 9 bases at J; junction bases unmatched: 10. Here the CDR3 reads CASSLGQGERAQYF. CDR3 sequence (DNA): TGTGCCAGCAGCCTAGGACAGGGCGAGAGGGCCCAGTACTTC.

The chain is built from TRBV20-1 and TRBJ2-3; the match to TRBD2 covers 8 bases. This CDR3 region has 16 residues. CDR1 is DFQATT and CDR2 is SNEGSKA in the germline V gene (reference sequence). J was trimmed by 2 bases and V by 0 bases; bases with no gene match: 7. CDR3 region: CSARDARGAYTDTQYF. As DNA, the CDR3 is TGCAGTGCTAGAGATGCGCGGGGGGCGTACACAGATACGCAGTATTTT.

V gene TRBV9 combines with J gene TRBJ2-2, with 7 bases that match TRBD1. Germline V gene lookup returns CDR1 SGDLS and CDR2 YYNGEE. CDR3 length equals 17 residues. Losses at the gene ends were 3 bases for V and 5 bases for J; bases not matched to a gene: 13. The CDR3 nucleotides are TGTGCCAGCAGCGAAACCGGCTCAAAACAGGGGACCGGGGAGCTGTTTTTT. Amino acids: CASSETGSKQGTGELFF. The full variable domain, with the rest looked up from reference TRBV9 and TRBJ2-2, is DSGVTQTPKHLITATGQRVTLRCSPRSGDLSVYWYQQSLDQGLQFLIQYYNGEERAKGNILERFSAQQFPDLHSELNLSSLELGDSALYFCASSETGSKQGTGELFFGEGSRLTVL.

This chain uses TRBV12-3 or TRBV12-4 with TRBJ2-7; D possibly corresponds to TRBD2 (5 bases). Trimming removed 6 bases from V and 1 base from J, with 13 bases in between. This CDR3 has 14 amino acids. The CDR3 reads CASSPSMMSYEQYF. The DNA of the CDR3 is TGTGCCAGCAGCCCTAGCATGATGTCCTACGAGCAGTACTTC.

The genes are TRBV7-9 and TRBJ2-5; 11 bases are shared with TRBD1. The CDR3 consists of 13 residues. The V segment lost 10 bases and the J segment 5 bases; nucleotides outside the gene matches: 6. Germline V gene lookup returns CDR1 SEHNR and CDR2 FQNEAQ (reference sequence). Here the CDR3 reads CATKDRGLETQYF. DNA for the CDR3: TGTGCCACCAAGGACAGGGGGCTGGAGACCCAGTACTTC.

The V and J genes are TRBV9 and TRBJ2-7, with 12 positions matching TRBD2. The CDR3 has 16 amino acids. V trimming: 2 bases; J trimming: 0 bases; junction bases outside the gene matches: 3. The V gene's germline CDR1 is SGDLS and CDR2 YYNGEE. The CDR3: CASSVTSGGSSYEQYF. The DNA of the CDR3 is TGTGCCAGCAGCGTTACTAGCGGGGGGAGCTCCTACGAGCAGTACTTC. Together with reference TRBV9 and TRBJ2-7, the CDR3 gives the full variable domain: DSGVTQTPKHLITATGQRVTLRCSPRSGDLSVYWYQQSLDQGLQFLIQYYNGEERAKGNILERFSAQQFPDLHSELNLSSLELGDSALYFCASSVTSGGSSYEQYFGPGTRLTVT.

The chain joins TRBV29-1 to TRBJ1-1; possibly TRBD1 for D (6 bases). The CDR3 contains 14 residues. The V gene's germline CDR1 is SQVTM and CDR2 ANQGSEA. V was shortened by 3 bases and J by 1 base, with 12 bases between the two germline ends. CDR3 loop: CSVENRAANTEAFF. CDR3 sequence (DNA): TGCAGCGTTGAGAACAGGGCTGCGAACACTGAAGCTTTCTTT. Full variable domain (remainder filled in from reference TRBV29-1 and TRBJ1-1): SAVISQKPSRDICQRGTSLTIQCQVDSQVTMMFWYRQQPGQSLTLIATANQGSEATYESGFVIDKFPISRPNLTFSTLTVSNMSPEDSSIYLCSVENRAANTEAFFGQGTRLTVV.

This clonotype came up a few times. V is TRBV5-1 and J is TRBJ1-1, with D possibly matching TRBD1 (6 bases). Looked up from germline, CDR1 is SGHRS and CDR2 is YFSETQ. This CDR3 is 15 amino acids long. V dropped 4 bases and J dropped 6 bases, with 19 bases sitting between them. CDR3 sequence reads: CASSASSGAGAEAFF. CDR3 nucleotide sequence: TGCGCCAGCAGCGCATCGTCGGGGGCCGGGGCTGAAGCTTTCTTT.

The CDR3 DNA reads as TGCAGTGCTAGAGAACGGAACAAAAACATTCAGTACTTC. Its protein is CSARERNKNIQYF. This chain connects TRBV20-1 to TRBJ2-4; D unclear. This CDR3 is 13 amino acids long. V lost 0 bases and J 3 bases, leaving 6 bases between the germline ends. Germline CDR1 is DFQATT and CDR2 is SNEGSKA (reference sequence).

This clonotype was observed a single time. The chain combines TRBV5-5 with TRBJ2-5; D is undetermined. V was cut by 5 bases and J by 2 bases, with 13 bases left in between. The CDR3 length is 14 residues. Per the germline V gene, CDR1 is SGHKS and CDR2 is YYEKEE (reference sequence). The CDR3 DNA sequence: TGTGCCAGCAGAGGACGGGCAAAACAAGAGACCCAGTACTTC. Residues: CASRGRAKQETQYF.

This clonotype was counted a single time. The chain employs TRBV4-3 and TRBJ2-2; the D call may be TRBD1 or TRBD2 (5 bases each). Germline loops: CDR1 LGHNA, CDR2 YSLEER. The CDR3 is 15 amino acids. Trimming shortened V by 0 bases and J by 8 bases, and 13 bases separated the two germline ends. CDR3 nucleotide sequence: TGCGCCAGCAGCCAAGATATGGGGGTTTCTGGGGAGCTGTTTTTT. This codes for CASSQDMGVSGELFF.

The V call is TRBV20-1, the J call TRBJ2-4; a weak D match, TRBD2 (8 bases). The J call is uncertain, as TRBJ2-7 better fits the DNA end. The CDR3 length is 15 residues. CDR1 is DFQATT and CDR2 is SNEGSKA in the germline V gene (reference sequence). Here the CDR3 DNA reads TGCAGTGCAGATCCGATAGTAGCGGGACAGTACGAGCAGTACTTC. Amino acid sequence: CSADPIVAGQYEQYF.

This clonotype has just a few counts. The CDR3 coding sequence is TGTGCCAGCAGCTTAGATCCGGGAGATCTTAACTATGGCTACACCTTC. Amino acids: CASSLDPGDLNYGYTF. The rearrangement links TRBV11-2 to TRBJ1-2; D gene ambiguous. Trimming cost V 0 bases and J 1 base, with 12 bases left between them. Germline V CDR1 and CDR2: SGHAT, FQNNGV. The CDR3 consists of 16 residues.

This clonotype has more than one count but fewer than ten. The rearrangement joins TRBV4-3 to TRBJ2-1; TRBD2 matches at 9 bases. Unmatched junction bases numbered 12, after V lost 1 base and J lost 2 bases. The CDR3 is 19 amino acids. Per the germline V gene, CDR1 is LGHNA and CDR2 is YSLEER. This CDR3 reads CASSQVVAGGPMPYNEQFF. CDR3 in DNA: TGCGCCAGCAGCCAAGTGGTTGCGGGGGGGCCAATGCCCTACAATGAGCAGTTCTTC.

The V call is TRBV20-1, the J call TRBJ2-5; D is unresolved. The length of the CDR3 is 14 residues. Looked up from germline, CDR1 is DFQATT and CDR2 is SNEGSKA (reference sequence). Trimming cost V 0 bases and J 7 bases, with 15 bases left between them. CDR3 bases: TGCAGTGCTAGAGATCGGGCAGGTTCCGGGACCCAGTACTTC. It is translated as CSARDRAGSGTQYF.